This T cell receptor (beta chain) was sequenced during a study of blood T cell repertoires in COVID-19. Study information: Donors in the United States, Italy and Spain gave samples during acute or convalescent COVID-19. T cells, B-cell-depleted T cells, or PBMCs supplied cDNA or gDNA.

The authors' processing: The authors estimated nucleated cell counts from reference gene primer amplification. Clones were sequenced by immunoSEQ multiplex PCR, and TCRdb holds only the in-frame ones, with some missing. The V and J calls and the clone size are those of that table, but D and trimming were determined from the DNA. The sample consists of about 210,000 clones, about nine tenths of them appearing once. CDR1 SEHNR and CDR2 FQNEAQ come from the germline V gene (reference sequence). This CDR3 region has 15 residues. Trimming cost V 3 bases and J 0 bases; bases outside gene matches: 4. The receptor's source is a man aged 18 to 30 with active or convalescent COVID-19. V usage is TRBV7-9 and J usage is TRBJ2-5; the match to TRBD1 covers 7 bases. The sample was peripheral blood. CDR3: CASSFTGAYQETQYF. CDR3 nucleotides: TGTGCCAGCAGCTTTACAGGGGCGTACCAAGAGACCCAGTACTTC.